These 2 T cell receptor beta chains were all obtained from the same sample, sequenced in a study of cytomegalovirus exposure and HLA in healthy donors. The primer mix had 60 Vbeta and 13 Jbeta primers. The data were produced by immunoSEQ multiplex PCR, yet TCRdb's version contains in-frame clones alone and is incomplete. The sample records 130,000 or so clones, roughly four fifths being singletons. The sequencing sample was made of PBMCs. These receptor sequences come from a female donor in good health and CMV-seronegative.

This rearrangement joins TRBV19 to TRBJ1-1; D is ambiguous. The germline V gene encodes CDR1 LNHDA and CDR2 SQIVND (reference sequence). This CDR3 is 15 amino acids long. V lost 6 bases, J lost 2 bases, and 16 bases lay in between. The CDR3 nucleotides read TGTGCCAGTAGAGGAGAGCCTCCCCAAAACACTGAAGCTTTCTTT. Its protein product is CASRGEPPQNTEAFF. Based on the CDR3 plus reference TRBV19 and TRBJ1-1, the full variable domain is DGGITQSPKYLFRKEGQNVTLSCEQNLNHDAMYWYRQDPGQGLRLIYYSQIVNDFQKGDIAEGYSVSREKKESFPLTVTSAQKNPTAFYLCASRGEPPQNTEAFFGQGTRLTVV.

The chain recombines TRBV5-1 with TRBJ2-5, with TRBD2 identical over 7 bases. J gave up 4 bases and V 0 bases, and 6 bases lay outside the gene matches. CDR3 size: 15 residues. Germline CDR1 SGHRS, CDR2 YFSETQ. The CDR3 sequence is CASSLGGGRRETQYF. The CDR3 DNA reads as TGCGCCAGCAGCTTGGGGGGGGGACGGAGAGAGACCCAGTACTTC. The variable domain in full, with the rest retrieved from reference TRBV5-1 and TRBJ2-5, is KAGVTQTPRYLIKTRGQQVTLSCSPISGHRSVSWYQQTPGQGLQFLFEYFSETQRNKGNFPGRFSGRQFSNSRSEMNVSTLELGDSALYLCASSLGGGRRETQYFGPGTRLLVL.